Listed below are T cell receptor beta chains from one sample, sequenced in a study of regulatory dendritic cells for organ transplantation. The table came from immunoSEQ multiplex PCR; TCRdb's copy has only in-frame clones and leaves some out. Among about 29,000 clones, about three quarters were seen once, and the ten largest hold 2.2%. Material for sequencing was memory CD4+ T cells from blood. The receptor source for this set is a human donor in good health. Each CDR3 is given with its conserved first and last residue. Fields, in order: clone size, J gene, D gene, CDR3 length, V gene, CDR3 DNA, CDR3 protein. A D gene is named only where the DNA matches it firmly. The listing skips clone size in some rows; elsewhere it reads once, few, many or a size class.

>-|TRBJ2-5|-|14|TRBV7-9
TGTGCCAGCAGCTTAGGTACAGGGATGGAGACCCAGTACTTC
CASSLGTGMETQYF
>-|TRBJ1-5|-|15|TRBV19
TGTGCCAGTACCGGAGGGGGTGGGAGCAATCAGCCCCAGCATTTT
CASTGGGGSNQPQHF
>-|TRBJ2-7|-|13|TRBV6-5
TGTGCCAGCAGTAAAGGGGGGTCCTACGAGCAGTACTTC
CASSKGGSYEQYF
>-|TRBJ1-2|TRBD1|15|TRBV6-1
TGTGCCAGCAGTGAAGCTAGACAGGGTTACTATGGCTACACCTTC
CASSEARQGYYGYTF
>few|TRBJ1-2|-|14|TRBV5-8
TGTGCCAGCAGCTTGGTTTTCGGGGGCCCAGGCTACACCTTC
CASSLVFGGPGYTF
>-|TRBJ1-6|-|16|TRBV19
TGTGCCAGTAGTACGGATGATCGGTCGTATAATTCACCCCTCCACTTT
CASSTDDRSYNSPLHF
>-|TRBJ2-1|TRBD2|16|TRBV18
TGTGCCAGCTCACTGACACTAGCGACCTCCTACAATGAGCAGTTCTTC
CASSLTLATSYNEQFF
>once|TRBJ2-7|TRBD1|14|TRBV7-2
TGTGCCAGCAGCCGGGACAGGGGGATTTACGAGCAGTACTTC
CASSRDRGIYEQYF
>-|TRBJ1-1|-|19|TRBV4-3
TGCGCCAGCAGCCAAGCCCCAAAGTTCCGACAAAGAATGAACACTGAAGCTTTCTTT
CASSQAPKFRQRMNTEAFF
>-|TRBJ1-4|-|14|TRBV4-1
TGCGCCAGCAGCGGATGGCAGGGGAGGGAAAAACTGTTTTTT
CASSGWQGREKLFF
>-|TRBJ2-7|-|14|TRBV2
TGTGCCAGCAGTGCTCTTCCATCCCGGGAGGAGCAGTACTTC
CASSALPSREEQYF
>-|TRBJ2-7|-|14|TRBV4-2
TGTGCCAGCAGCCAAGTCCGAGGGCCCTACGAGCAGTACTTC
CASSQVRGPYEQYF
>-|TRBJ1-4|-|15|TRBV19
TGTGCCAGTAGTACCTGGACAGCCGAGGGTGAAAAACTGTTTTTT
CASSTWTAEGEKLFF
>-|TRBJ1-2|-|13|TRBV28
TGTGCCAGCATTTCCGGGACCCTAAAAGGCTACACCTTC
CASISGTLKGYTF
>few|TRBJ2-5|TRBD2|16|TRBV6-5
TGTGCCAGCAGTTACTCCCCTAGCGGGAGTCGCGAGACCCAGTACTTC
CASSYSPSGSRETQYF
>few|TRBJ2-6|TRBD1|16|TRBV28
TGTGCCAGCAGTCAGGGGGCGCCCGGTGGGGCCAACGTCCTGACTTTC
CASSQGAPGGANVLTF
>-|TRBJ2-1|-|13|TRBV7-2
TGTGCCAGCAGCTTTGAACGGGACAATGAGCAGTTCTTC
CASSFERDNEQFF
>-|TRBJ2-2|-|15|TRBV21-1
TGTGCCAGCAGCCCCCAGCCCGTAGGATCCGGGGAGCTGTTTTTT
CASSPQPVGSGELFF
>-|TRBJ1-1|-|15|TRBV29-1
TGCAGCGTTGAAACCGGACTGGGGAAGAACACTGAAGCTTTCTTT
CSVETGLGKNTEAFF
>-|TRBJ1-6|-|14|TRBV10-3
TGTGCCATCAGTGAGGGGGGCGGGAATTCACCCCTCCACTTT
CAISEGGGNSPLHF
>-|TRBJ2-2|TRBD2|16|TRBV9
TGTGCCAGCAGCGCCGGACTAGCGGGGGGCCACGGGGAGCTGTTTTTT
CASSAGLAGGHGELFF
>-|TRBJ2-7|TRBD2|13|TRBV10-3
TGTGCCATCAGGCCCGGACTAGCCGGCGAGCAGTACTTC
CAIRPGLAGEQYF
>-|TRBJ1-2|-|16|TRBV5-1
TGCGCCAGCAGCTTGGGCACATCGGGTTCAGGCTATGGCTACACCTTC
CASSLGTSGSGYGYTF
>few|TRBJ2-3|TRBD2|13|TRBV27
TGTGCCAGCAGGACTAGCGGCACAGATACGCAGTATTTT
CASRTSGTDTQYF
>-|TRBJ2-7|-|14|TRBV4-3
TGCGCCAGCAGCCAATCCCCCTTTGTGAACGAGCAGTACTTC
CASSQSPFVNEQYF
>-|TRBJ1-1|-|15|TRBV5-1
TGCGCCAGCAGCTTGGATGGGGTGCAAAACACTGAAGCTTTCTTT
CASSLDGVQNTEAFF
>-|TRBJ2-1|TRBD2|14|TRBV6-1
TGTGCCAGCAGAGCCTGGCGGGAGGCGGGTGAGCAGTTCTTC
CASRAWREAGEQFF
>once|TRBJ2-3|TRBD2|16|TRBV5-1
TGCGCCAGCAGCGCGGGACTAGCGGGATTCACAGATACGCAGTATTTT
CASSAGLAGFTDTQYF
>-|TRBJ2-7|-|15|TRBV14
TGTGCCAGCAGCCAAGACTACTTAGGGGGGAGGGAGCAGTACTTC
CASSQDYLGGREQYF
>-|TRBJ1-2|-|14|TRBV30
TGTGCCTGGATCAGAAATAGAGGGATCGATGGCTACACCTTC
CAWIRNRGIDGYTF
>-|TRBJ1-4|-|13|TRBV30
TGTGCCGGGTCGACAGACGTGTATGAAAAACTGTTTTTT
CAGSTDVYEKLFF
>-|TRBJ2-3|-|14|TRBV6-5
TGTGCCAGCAGTTATGGGCTCCGTGGAGATACGCAGTATTTT
CASSYGLRGDTQYF
>-|TRBJ1-2|-|11|TRBV10-3
TGTGCCATCAGCCCAGGTTATGGCTACACCTTC
CAISPGYGYTF
>-|TRBJ1-2|-|16|TRBV4-1
TGCGCCAGCAGCCTAGGGGTGACACCTCCTAACTATGGCTACACCTTC
CASSLGVTPPNYGYTF
>-|TRBJ2-3|-|15|TRBV5-1
TGCGCCAGCAGCCTCCGGGAATACGGGTCAGATACGCAGTATTTT
CASSLREYGSDTQYF
>few|TRBJ1-2|-|10|TRBV20-1
TGCAGTGCTAGAGATGATGGCTACACCTTC
CSARDDGYTF
>-|TRBJ2-7|-|12|TRBV2
TGTGCCAGCAGCCAGGCTCCCTACGAGCAGTACTTC
CASSQAPYEQYF
>-|TRBJ1-3|-|13|TRBV9
TGTGCCAGCAGCGCAGGGGTGGGAAACACCATATATTTT
CASSAGVGNTIYF
>-|TRBJ1-2|-|14|TRBV7-3
TGTGCCAGCAGCTTCGACGGGGTTCGCTATGGCTACACCTTC
CASSFDGVRYGYTF
>-|TRBJ2-7|TRBD1|13|TRBV2
TGTGCCAGCAAGGGACAGGGAGAGTACGAGCAGTACTTC
CASKGQGEYEQYF
>-|TRBJ1-4|-|15|TRBV7-8
TGTGCCAGCAGCCCCGTCGGGGCAGTTAATGAAAAACTGTTTTTT
CASSPVGAVNEKLFF
>-|TRBJ2-7|-|12|TRBV6-6
TGTGCCAGCAGTTACTCCCTCTACGAGCAGTACTTC
CASSYSLYEQYF
>-|TRBJ2-3|-|14|TRBV10-3
TGTGCCATCAGTGAGTCTACGGGCACAGATACGCAGTATTTT
CAISESTGTDTQYF
>-|TRBJ2-7|-|11|TRBV30
TGTGCCTGGGGAACTAACTACGAGCAGTACTTC
CAWGTNYEQYF
>-|TRBJ2-7|TRBD2|14|TRBV7-2
TGTGCCAGCAGCCAAACGGGACTAGCGGGGCCCTTCCACTTC
CASSQTGLAGPFHF
>-|TRBJ2-3|-|13|TRBV5-4
TGTGCCAGCACCAGGGACATCACAGATACGCAGTATTTT
CASTRDITDTQYF